This TCR beta chain was identified in a study of blood T cell repertoires in COVID-19. Study background: Acute and convalescent COVID-19 specimens originated in the United States, Italy and Spain. Nucleic acid was either cDNA or gDNA, and it came from T cells, B-cell-depleted T cells, or PBMCs.

In the authors' workflow: Reference gene primers were amplified, and this amplification served to estimate nucleated cell counts. The repertoire was sequenced with immunoSEQ multiplex PCR; TCRdb's copy has only in-frame clones and lacks some. That table is the source of V, J and clone size, and D and trimming were worked out from the DNA. The data hold about 120,000 clones, with around 81% observed a single time. This CDR3 has 14 amino acids. Per the germline V gene, CDR1 is SGDLS and CDR2 is YYNGEE. The V and J ends lost 4 bases and 11 bases, in that order; junction bases with no gene match: 10. This TCR was sampled from a man aged 65-85 years with acute or convalescent COVID-19. The sequencing input was peripheral blood. The chain combines TRBV9 with TRBJ1-1; TRBD1 aligns across 11 bases. The CDR3 nucleotides are TGTGCCAGCAGCCATGATCCCGGGACAGGGGGGGCTTTCTTT. As protein: CASSHDPGTGGAFF.